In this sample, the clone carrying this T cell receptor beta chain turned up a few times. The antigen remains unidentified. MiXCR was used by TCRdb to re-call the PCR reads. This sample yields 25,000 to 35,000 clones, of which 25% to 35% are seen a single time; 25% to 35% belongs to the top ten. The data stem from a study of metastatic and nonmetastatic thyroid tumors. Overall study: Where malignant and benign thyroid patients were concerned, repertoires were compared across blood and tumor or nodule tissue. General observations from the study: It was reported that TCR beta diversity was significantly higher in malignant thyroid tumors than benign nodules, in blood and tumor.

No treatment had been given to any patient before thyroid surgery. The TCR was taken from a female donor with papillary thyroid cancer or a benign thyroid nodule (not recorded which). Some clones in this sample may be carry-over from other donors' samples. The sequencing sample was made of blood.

CDR3 sequence: CASSLSYLAGYTF. As DNA, the CDR3 is TGTGCCAGCAGTTTGTCATATCTCGCTGGCTACACCTTC. The chain joins TRBV12-3 or TRBV12-4 to TRBJ1-2; D is uncertain. Deletions cut 3 bases from V and 7 bases from J, with 12 bases between. This CDR3 comprises 13 residues.